These T cell receptor beta chains were read from a single sample in a study of control samples from healthy donors and cancer patients. Sequencing was performed with immunoSEQ multiplex PCR; in TCRdb, only in-frame clones are kept and a portion is missing. The table records fewer than 200,000 clones, roughly 90% of them present only once. What was sequenced was blood. These TCRs come from a woman aged 45-65 years in good health. The CDR3 runs from the conserved cysteine through the conserved F or W. The order of the fields is clone size, V gene, J gene, D gene, CDR3 DNA, CDR3 protein. The D gene is left open where the match is weak. Only some rows state a clone size, as once, few, many or a class for expanded clones.

once,TRBV28,TRBJ1-6,NA,TGTGCCAGCAGTTTACCCAAGGGCCCGTCCCGTTCACCCCTCCACTTT,CASSLPKGPSRSPLHF
NA,TRBV12-3/TRBV12-4,TRBJ1-1,NA,TGTGCCAGCAGTTTAGATAACACCAAAGCTTTCTTT,CASSLDNTKAFF
few,TRBV4-1,TRBJ1-6,NA,TGCGCCAGCGGTAATTCACCCCTCCACTTT,CASGNSPLHF
NA,TRBV24-1,TRBJ1-2,TRBD1,TGTGCCACCAGTGAAACCGGGACAGGGTTTAACGGCTACACCTTC,CATSETGTGFNGYTF
NA,TRBV30,TRBJ2-7,NA,TGTGCCTGGAGTCCAACAGGGTTCGAGCAGTACTTC,CAWSPTGFEQYF
NA,TRBV29-1,TRBJ1-5,NA,TGCAGCGTTCTAGAGAATAGCAATCAGCCCCAGCATTTT,CSVLENSNQPQHF
NA,TRBV2,TRBJ1-1,NA,TGTGCCAGCAAGCCCTACACTGAAGCTTTCTTT,CASKPYTEAFF
NA,TRBV19,TRBJ1-5,NA,TGTGCCAGTAGTACCCCGGACGGTTATAGCAATCAGCCCCAGCATTTT,CASSTPDGYSNQPQHF
NA,TRBV4-3,TRBJ2-1,TRBD2,TGCGCCAGCTCCCGACTAGCGGGAGGCGGTGAGCAGTTCTTC,CASSRLAGGGEQFF
NA,TRBV5-5,TRBJ2-5,NA,TGTGCCAGCAGCTTGGGGCCGGGGAGGGAGACCCAGTACTTC,CASSLGPGRETQYF
NA,TRBV6-5,TRBJ2-7,TRBD1,TGTGCCAGCAGTAGACAGGGGGCGAACGAGCAGTACTTC,CASSRQGANEQYF
NA,TRBV7-9,TRBJ1-3,TRBD1,TGTGCATCTACAGGGGGGATCGACTCTGGAAACACCATATATTTT,CASTGGIDSGNTIYF
NA,TRBV9,TRBJ2-3,NA,TGTGCCAGCAGTACGCTGGGACCCACAGATACGCAGTATTTT,CASSTLGPTDTQYF
NA,TRBV5-1,TRBJ1-6,NA,TGCGCCAGCAGCTTTGGACACGGTGGGGCACCCCTCCACTTT,CASSFGHGGAPLHF
NA,TRBV2,TRBJ1-5,NA,TGTGCCAGCTCAGGACCTAGCAATCAGCCCCAGCATTTT,CASSGPSNQPQHF
NA,TRBV28,TRBJ1-2,NA,TGTGCCAGCATGAAGCAGGGATCAGGCTACACCTTC,CASMKQGSGYTF
NA,TRBV14,TRBJ2-2,NA,TGTGCCAGCAGCCAGGGAAGGTACACCGGGGAGCTGTTTTTT,CASSQGRYTGELFF
once,TRBV6-6,TRBJ1-6,NA,TGTGCCAGCAGTTCAGGGGCTCTGAAGTCACCCCTCCACTTT,CASSSGALKSPLHF
NA,TRBV14,TRBJ1-4,NA,TGTGCCAGCGGACTCGGCCCCGCCAATGAAAAACTGTTTTTT,CASGLGPANEKLFF
NA,TRBV20-1,TRBJ1-6,NA,TGCAGTGCTAGTCAAGTTGCGGGGGATTCACCCCTCCACTTT,CSASQVAGDSPLHF
NA,TRBV20-1,TRBJ2-7,TRBD2,TGCAGTGCTAGTATCTTAGCGGGAGTAAGGCTGAGCGAGCAGTACTTC,CSASILAGVRLSEQYF
NA,TRBV9,TRBJ2-7,NA,TGTGCCAGCAGCGGAGGGGCAGGGGCGGTCTACGAGCAGTACTTC,CASSGGAGAVYEQYF
NA,TRBV3-1/TRBV3-2,TRBJ2-3,NA,TGTGCCAGCAGCCAAGTGGGGGGGGCTAGCACAGATACGCAGTATTTT,CASSQVGGASTDTQYF
NA,TRBV27,TRBJ1-2,NA,TGTGCCAGCAGTTTATCCTTCGTTGGCGAGACCTATGGCTACACCTTC,CASSLSFVGETYGYTF
NA,TRBV2,TRBJ2-2,TRBD1,TGTGCCAGCAGAGAGCAGGGGGCTTTCGGGGAGCTGTTTTTT,CASREQGAFGELFF
NA,TRBV29-1,TRBJ1-1,NA,TGCAGCGTACTTGGGAACACTGAAGCTTTCTTT,CSVLGNTEAFF